These T cell receptor beta chains were read from a single sample in a study of PD-1 blockade in mismatch repair-deficient tumors. The table came from immunoSEQ multiplex PCR; TCRdb's copy has only in-frame clones and leaves some out. Of 3,500 to 4,500 clones listed, around 81% are singletons. The sample consisted of primary tumor tissue, taken from a patient treated with pembrolizumab. These receptors were collected from an adult with mismatch repair-deficient cancer. The CDR3 runs from the conserved cysteine through the conserved F or W. Each record gives: J gene, V gene, clone size, D gene, CDR3 DNA, CDR3 protein. A D gene is named only where the DNA matches it firmly. Rows give clone size only sometimes, using once, few, many, or a class for an expanded clone.

TRBJ2-7 | TRBV16 | - | TRBD1 | TGTGCCAGCAGCCGTCCGACAGGGGTCTCCTACGAGCAGTACTTC | CASSRPTGVSYEQYF
TRBJ2-3 | TRBV2 | - | TRBD2 | TGTGCCAGAACTAGCGGGAGGAAGGGAGGGACAGATACGCAGTATTTT | CARTSGRKGGTDTQYF
TRBJ2-6 | TRBV4-2 | - | TRBD2 | TGTGCCAGCAGCCAAGCCCCTTTACTAGCGGGAGTGGTATCTGGGGCCAACGTCCTGACTTTC | CASSQAPLLAGVVSGANVLTF
TRBJ2-7 | TRBV4-3 | - | - | TGCGCCAGCAGCCGACAAGACGAGGGTGGTGACGAGCAGTACTTC | CASSRQDEGGDEQYF
TRBJ2-1 | TRBV5-1 | - | TRBD2 | TGCGCCAGCAGCTTGGCGGTGAGACTAGCGGGAGACAATGAGCAGTTCTTC | CASSLAVRLAGDNEQFF
TRBJ2-7 | TRBV7-8 | few | TRBD2 | TGTGCCAGCAGCTTAGGTGTCGCGGGAGAATCCTACGAGCAGTACTTC | CASSLGVAGESYEQYF
TRBJ2-1 | TRBV14 | - | - | TGTGCCAACAGCCTCCTCTTTTCAGGTTCCTACAATGAGCAGTTCTTC | CANSLLFSGSYNEQFF
TRBJ1-4 | TRBV28 | - | - | TGTGCCAGCAGTTCGTTAGAAAAACTGTTTTTT | CASSSLEKLFF
TRBJ1-2 | TRBV19 | - | TRBD1 | TGTGCCAGTAGTTTTGGGACAGGCGGAAACTATGGCTACACCTTC | CASSFGTGGNYGYTF
TRBJ1-2 | TRBV7-2 | once | TRBD1 | TGTGCCAGCAGCCCGAGACAGGGCTTCTATGGCTACACCTTC | CASSPRQGFYGYTF
TRBJ2-3 | TRBV6-1 | - | TRBD2 | TGTGCCAGCAGTGAACTAGCGGGAGGGCCAGATACGCAGTATTTT | CASSELAGGPDTQYF
TRBJ1-5 | TRBV19 | - | TRBD1 | TGTGTCAGTAGTCTCCAGACAGGGAATCAGCCCCAGCATTTT | CVSSLQTGNQPQHF
TRBJ1-1 | TRBV11-1 | - | - | TGTGCCAGCAGCTTATCAGTTATGAACACTGAAGCTTTCTTT | CASSLSVMNTEAFF
TRBJ2-2 | TRBV19 | - | TRBD2 | TGTGCCACCCGGGGGCCAAGACTAGCGGTGAACACCGGGGAGCTGTTTTTT | CATRGPRLAVNTGELFF
TRBJ1-5 | TRBV5-6 | - | - | TGTGCCAGCAGCTTCAGGGGCCGCAATCAGCCCCAGCATTTT | CASSFRGRNQPQHF
TRBJ1-2 | TRBV28 | - | TRBD1 | TGTGCCAGCAGTGTTACAGGGGGTAACTATGGCTACACCTTC | CASSVTGGNYGYTF
TRBJ2-7 | TRBV11-1 | - | - | TGTGCCAGCAGCTTAACCACACTTTACGAGGGCGAGCAGTACTTC | CASSLTTLYEGEQYF
TRBJ2-7 | TRBV7-9 | - | TRBD2 | TGTGCCAGCAGCTTAGCGGTGGGGAGGGTACCGTCTTACGAGCAGTACTTC | CASSLAVGRVPSYEQYF
TRBJ1-1 | TRBV27 | - | - | TGTGCCAGCAGTTTGGCCGGGGGGGTGAACACTGAAGCTTTCTTT | CASSLAGGVNTEAFF
TRBJ2-1 | TRBV29-1 | - | TRBD2 | TGCAGCGGCTCACTAGCGGGAGATATCTACAATGAGCAGTTCTTC | CSGSLAGDIYNEQFF
TRBJ2-7 | TRBV28 | - | - | TGTGCCAGCAGTTCCCCTCTATCGAAGACAGGTTCCTACGAGCAGTACTTC | CASSSPLSKTGSYEQYF
TRBJ1-5 | TRBV18 | - | TRBD1 | TGTGCCAGCTCACCGGACAGGGTCTATCAGCCCCAGCATTTT | CASSPDRVYQPQHF
TRBJ1-5 | TRBV7-2 | - | - | TGTGCCAGCAGCTTAGCCGGTCAGCCCCAGCATTTT | CASSLAGQPQHF
TRBJ2-5 | TRBV7-3 | - | - | TGTGCCAGCAGCTTAACCCCTCCGGGACTCGGGGCCCCGGCCCAGTACTTC | CASSLTPPGLGAPAQYF
TRBJ2-2 | TRBV11-2 | - | TRBD2 | TGTGCCAGCAGCTTAGGGAGCGGGAGTACCGGGGAGCTGTTTTTT | CASSLGSGSTGELFF
TRBJ1-6 | TRBV18 | - | TRBD1 | TGTGCCAGCTCACATGGACAGGGGGATAATTCACCCCTCCACTTT | CASSHGQGDNSPLHF
TRBJ1-5 | TRBV19 | few | - | TGTGCCACCCAGGGGAATAGCAATCAGCCCCAGCATTTT | CATQGNSNQPQHF
TRBJ2-7 | TRBV27 | - | - | TGTGCCGTTCACGGTTCCTACGAGCAGTACTTC | CAVHGSYEQYF
TRBJ2-7 | TRBV6-1 | few | TRBD1 | TGTGCCAGCGTGGGACAGTATAGCCAACACGAGCAGTACTTC | CASVGQYSQHEQYF
TRBJ1-1 | TRBV28 | - | - | TGTGCCAGCAGTGCACAGTGGGCTGAAGCTTTCTTT | CASSAQWAEAFF
TRBJ1-2 | TRBV5-4 | few | - | TGTGCCAGCAGCTTGGCACAGAATAATGTCTACACCTTC | CASSLAQNNVYTF
TRBJ1-2 | TRBV20-1 | - | - | TGCAGTGCTAGGAGGGGAGGTGGCTACACCTTC | CSARRGGGYTF
TRBJ2-7 | TRBV21-1 | few | - | TGTGCCAGCAGCCCTCCCTCCTACGAGCAGTACTTC | CASSPPSYEQYF
TRBJ2-5 | TRBV6-1 | - | TRBD2 | TGTGCCAGCAGTGAAGGGACTAGTGTGACCCAGTACTTC | CASSEGTSVTQYF
TRBJ1-2 | TRBV7-9 | - | - | TGTGCCAGCAGCTTAGTGACTGACTATGGCTACACCTTC | CASSLVTDYGYTF
TRBJ2-1 | TRBV9 | - | TRBD2 | TGTGCCAGCAGCGAAAGAGGACTAGCGGGGGGTGAGCAGTTCTTC | CASSERGLAGGEQFF
TRBJ2-7 | TRBV19 | - | TRBD1 | TGTGCCAGTAGTCTCTCTGATCTAGGACAGGAATTCTCCTACGAGCAGTACTTC | CASSLSDLGQEFSYEQYF
TRBJ2-1 | TRBV28 | once | TRBD2 | TGTGCCAGCATCAGACTAGCGGGAGTAGGTGGAAATGAGCAGTTCTTC | CASIRLAGVGGNEQFF
TRBJ1-5 | TRBV29-1 | few | TRBD1 | TGCAGCGTCTCCGGGACAGGGGTGAAGCAGCCCCAGCATTTT | CSVSGTGVKQPQHF
TRBJ1-3 | TRBV2 | - | - | TGTGCCAGCAGGGCCTTCGGGGGTAGTGGAAACACCATATATTTT | CASRAFGGSGNTIYF
TRBJ2-5 | TRBV9 | - | - | TGTGCCAGCACACCGGACGGGACACCTCCCCTCGGAGAGACCCAGTACTTC | CASTPDGTPPLGETQYF